Following are 28 T cell receptor beta chains from one sample sequenced in a study of identical twins. TCRdb passed the 5' RACE reads through MiXCR, listing each CDR3 protein once. The sample contains around 1.7 million distinct CDR3 sequences, roughly 35% of which appear only once. Sequences were obtained from cord blood. These receptors all stem from a newborn girl in good health.

This chain connects TRBV11-2 to TRBJ2-5, with D perhaps matching TRBD1 or TRBD2 (5 bases each). V lost 2 bases and J 2 bases, leaving 18 bases between the germline ends. The germline V gene encodes CDR1 SGHAT and CDR2 FQNNGV. CDR3 length: 17 residues. The CDR3 DNA reads as TGTGCCAGCAGCTTATGGGACGGGCCCGCTACACAAGAGACCCAGTACTTC. Its protein is CASSLWDGPATQETQYF.

The chain uses TRBV12-3 or TRBV12-4 and TRBJ2-7; tentatively, D is TRBD1 or TRBD2 (5 bases each). The V end was cut by 10 bases, the J end by 3 bases, with 16 bases between. This CDR3 spans 13 amino acids. The CDR3 is CATSLGPNYEQYF. CDR3 nucleotides: TGTGCCACCTCTTTGGGACCGAACTACGAGCAGTACTTC.

This clonotype was counted between two and nine times. The chain carries TRBV13 and TRBJ1-2; no definite D call. The CDR3 has 15 residues. Trimming pared 2 bases from V and 3 bases from J, leaving 13 bases between. Germline loops: CDR1 PRHDT, CDR2 FYEKMQ (reference sequence). CDR3 DNA: TGTGCCAGCAGCTTATATCAACAGCTTTACTATGGCTACACCTTC. Its translation: CASSLYQQLYYGYTF. Full variable domain (missing parts from reference TRBV13 and TRBJ1-2): AAGVIQSPRHLIKEKRETATLKCYPIPRHDTVYWYQQGPGQDPQFLISFYEKMQSDKGSIPDRFSAQQFSDYHSELNMSSLELGDSALYFCASSLYQQLYYGYTFGSGTRLTVV.

This rearrangement joins TRBV4-1 to TRBJ2-3; 12 bases map to TRBD2. The ends lost 4 bases at V and 0 bases at J; junction bases unmatched: 8. This CDR3 is 18 amino acids long. The germline V gene has CDR1 MGHRA and CDR2 YSYEKL. CDR3 residues: CASSPGLAGISSTDTQYF. Written as DNA, the CDR3 is TGCGCCAGCAGCCCCGGACTAGCGGGGATTTCTAGCACAGATACGCAGTATTTT.

This clonotype occurred a few times. The V gene is TRBV25-1, the J gene TRBJ2-5, with unresolved D. Germline V gene sequence: CDR1 MGHDK, CDR2 SYGVNS. CDR3 size: 15 residues. V was clipped by 4 bases and J by 1 base, with 13 bases between them. The CDR3 DNA sequence: TGTGCCAGCAGTGTCCCACAGATTACCCAAGAGACCCAGTACTTC. Encoded protein: CASSVPQITQETQYF.

This clonotype occurred a few times. The chain combines TRBV12-3 or TRBV12-4 with TRBJ2-3; D perhaps matches TRBD2 (7 bases). V was trimmed by 3 bases and J by 8 bases, leaving 15 bases between them. The CDR3 spans 14 residues. The CDR3 region has the DNA TGTGCCAGCAGTTTCGGGGGGCTCGGCCTTACGCAGTATTTT. Amino acid sequence: CASSFGGLGLTQYF.

This clonotype was counted only a few times. The rearrangement joins TRBV7-8 to TRBJ2-1, with 8 bases aligning to TRBD2. Germline V gene sequence: CDR1 SGHVS, CDR2 FQNEAQ. The CDR3 consists of 16 residues. After removal of 6 bases from V and 4 bases from J, the junction contained 11 bases not matched to a gene. CDR3 in amino acids: CASRRNREGPYNEQFF. CDR3 in DNA: TGTGCCAGCAGAAGAAATCGGGAGGGCCCGTACAATGAGCAGTTCTTC.

V gene TRBV29-1 combines with J gene TRBJ2-1; the match to TRBD2 covers 7 bases. CDR1 and CDR2 from the germline V gene are SQVTM and ANQGSEA. The CDR3 contains 14 residues. The junction had 5 bases not matched to a gene; V was cut back by 4 bases and J by 2 bases. The CDR3 loop is CSVVWGGAYNEQFF. The CDR3 DNA sequence: TGCAGCGTTGTTTGGGGGGGGGCCTACAATGAGCAGTTCTTC.

This sequence joins TRBV20-1 and TRBJ2-3; D is tentatively TRBD1 or TRBD2 (6 bases each). The germline V and J ends were trimmed by 0 bases and 4 bases, with 17 bases remaining between them. The length of the CDR3 is 16 residues. CDR1 and CDR2 from the germline V gene are DFQATT and SNEGSKA (reference sequence). CDR3 protein: CSARDRGDFAADTQYF. The CDR3, as DNA: TGCAGTGCTAGAGATAGGGGGGATTTTGCGGCAGATACGCAGTATTTT.

The chain combines TRBV18 with TRBJ2-1; D gene unclear. The V end lost 4 bases, the J end lost 5 bases, and 18 bases lay between the germline ends. Germline CDR1 and CDR2: KGHSH and LQKENI. The CDR3 is 16 residues long. CDR3 coding DNA: TGTGCCAGCTCACGCCCAGATCGGGTGTATGACAATGAGCAGTTCTTC. Translating gives CASSRPDRVYDNEQFF.

This clonotype was observed a handful of times. The rearrangement links TRBV7-2 to TRBJ1-1, with 8 positions matching TRBD1. The germline gives CDR1 SGHTA, CDR2 FQGNSA. With V trimmed by 5 bases and J by 1 base, 9 bases remained unmatched. CDR3 length: 16 amino acids. The CDR3, as DNA: TGTGCCAGCAGCCCCCCGACAGGGGTTTGGAACACTGAAGCTTTCTTT. The encoded protein is CASSPPTGVWNTEAFF.

This clonotype has more than one count but fewer than ten. V usage is TRBV28 and J usage is TRBJ2-1; D possibly corresponds to TRBD2 (6 bases). Trimming cost V 7 bases and J 4 bases, with 17 bases left between them. Per the germline V gene, CDR1 is MDHEN and CDR2 is SYDVKM. CDR3 length equals 15 residues. CDR3 coding DNA: TGTGCCAGCACCCCTTTGTTTGGGGGGTACAATGAGCAGTTCTTC. Its translation is CASTPLFGGYNEQFF.

The chain has TRBV5-1 and TRBJ1-4; a possible D gene is TRBD1 (5 bases). Trimming removed 4 bases at V and 8 bases at J, with 18 bases between. Germline assignment: CDR1 SGHRS and CDR2 YFSETQ. This CDR3 has 15 amino acids. CDR3 sequence reads: CASSRSRGTEEKLFF. The CDR3 nucleotides read TGCGCCAGCAGCCGGTCAAGAGGGACGGAAGAAAAACTGTTTTTT.

This chain links TRBV5-1 with TRBJ2-3, with 8 bases lining up with TRBD1. Germline CDR1 is SGHRS and CDR2 is YFSETQ. This CDR3 has 16 residues. The junction had 6 bases not matched to a gene; V was cut back by 3 bases and J by 0 bases. The CDR3 DNA is TGCGCCAGCAGCTGGGGGGACAGGCCTAGCACAGATACGCAGTATTTT. Protein: CASSWGDRPSTDTQYF.

The table lists this clonotype with a few counts. This chain joins TRBV3-1 and TRBJ2-3, with 10 bases identical to TRBD2. The trim removed 1 base at V and 8 bases at J, leaving 3 bases unmatched. The germline V gene encodes CDR1 LGHDT and CDR2 YNNKEL (reference sequence). This CDR3 spans 14 amino acids. The CDR3 DNA reads TGTGCCAGCAGCCAAGGACTAGCGGGCGGTACGCAGTATTTT. Encoded protein: CASSQGLAGGTQYF.

The chain recombines TRBV13 with TRBJ2-1; perhaps TRBD1 as D (5 bases). The length of the CDR3 is 16 residues. Germline CDR1 PRHDT, CDR2 FYEKMQ (reference sequence). V lost 5 bases to trimming and J lost 0 bases, with 14 bases between them. This chain's CDR3 is CASSLRQGSSYNEQFF. DNA for the CDR3: TGTGCCAGCAGCCTAAGGCAGGGTAGCTCCTACAATGAGCAGTTCTTC. The full variable domain, its missing parts supplied by reference TRBV13 and TRBJ2-1, is AAGVIQSPRHLIKEKRETATLKCYPIPRHDTVYWYQQGPGQDPQFLISFYEKMQSDKGSIPDRFSAQQFSDYHSELNMSSLELGDSALYFCASSLRQGSSYNEQFFGPGTRLTVL.

The genes are TRBV20-1 and TRBJ2-2; 10 bases align to TRBD2. V was clipped by 7 bases and J by 5 bases; unmatched bases: 7. Germline loops: CDR1 DFQATT, CDR2 SNEGSKA (reference sequence). This CDR3 spans 14 amino acids. The CDR3 coding sequence is TGCAGTGGGCTAGCGGGAGTTTTGACCGGGGAGCTGTTTTTT. This gives the protein CSGLAGVLTGELFF.

The V gene is TRBV6-6, the J gene TRBJ2-2; D not resolved. This CDR3 contains 16 residues. CDR1 is MNHNY and CDR2 is SVGAGI in the germline V gene (reference sequence). V dropped 5 bases and J dropped 1 base, with 14 bases sitting between them. The CDR3 here is CASSPAWQVNTGELFF. Written as DNA, the CDR3 is TGTGCCAGCAGTCCTGCCTGGCAGGTGAACACCGGGGAGCTGTTTTTT.

There are a few counts of this clonotype. V usage is TRBV6-5 and J usage is TRBJ2-4; perhaps TRBD2 as D (5 bases). Germline CDR1 MNHEY, CDR2 SVGAGI. Trimming cost V 6 bases and J 4 bases, with 10 bases left between them. This CDR3 is built from 13 residues. DNA of the CDR3: TGTGCCAGCAGAACGGGGTGGAAAAACATTCAGTACTTC. Protein: CASRTGWKNIQYF.

The rearrangement uses TRBV5-1 and TRBJ2-2; 15 bases match TRBD2. The CDR3 loop spans 18 amino acids. CDR1 SGHRS and CDR2 YFSETQ come from the germline V gene. The junction had 2 bases not matched to a gene; V was cut back by 2 bases and J by 0 bases. This chain's CDR3 is CASSFGTSGGSNTGELFF. CDR3 nucleotide sequence: TGCGCCAGCAGCTTCGGGACTAGCGGGGGGTCGAACACCGGGGAGCTGTTTTTT.

This clonotype showed up just a few times. The rearrangement uses TRBV5-1 and TRBJ2-4, with a tentative D call TRBD2 (5 bases). The last part of the DNA fits TRBJ2-7 better; the J call may be wrong. Germline V CDR1 and CDR2: SGHRS, YFSETQ. The CDR3 sequence is 15 residues long. The CDR3 DNA reads TGCGCCAGCAGCTTGGAAGGGAGTTCCATCTACGAGCAGTACTTC. Its protein is CASSLEGSSIYEQYF.

The chain employs TRBV18 and TRBJ2-4, with D uncertain. The assigned J gene may be wrong: the sequence end matches TRBJ2-7 better. Germline V gene sequence: CDR1 KGHSH, CDR2 LQKENI. The CDR3 spans 14 residues. The DNA of the CDR3 is TGTGCCAGCTCATTGGAAAAGGCCCCGTACGAGCAGTACTTC. It codes for CASSLEKAPYEQYF.

About this clonotype: Relative to the germline gene, one junction end is altered; a read error may explain this. The gene calls are TRBV27 and TRBJ2-4; 8 bases are shared with TRBD2. Germline CDR1 MNHEY, CDR2 SMNVEV (reference sequence). The length of the CDR3 is 16 residues. The CDR3 DNA sequence: TGTGCCAGCAGTCCATTTTATGGGACTAGGACCTACGAGCAGGACTTC. It specifies CASSPFYGTRTYEQDF.

This chain joins TRBV4-1 and TRBJ2-1; no clear D gene. The CDR3 sequence is 11 residues long. Germline loops: CDR1 MGHRA, CDR2 YSYEKL. V shed 3 bases and J shed 10 bases, with 7 bases lying between them. The CDR3 DNA reads TGCGCCAGCAGCCATTTTGGGGAGCAGTTCTTC. Its protein is CASSHFGEQFF.

At least ten counts were recorded for this clonotype. V and J are TRBV4-1 and TRBJ2-5; 11 nucleotides match TRBD2. In germline, CDR1 is MGHRA, CDR2 YSYEKL. V lost 6 bases, J lost 4 bases, and 7 bases stayed unmatched. This CDR3 has 15 amino acids. CDR3 DNA sequence: TGCGCCAGCAGTCCTTTAGCGGGAGGGAGAGAGACCCAGTACTTC. It yields the protein CASSPLAGGRETQYF.

A few counts support this clonotype. The V call is TRBV20-1, the J call TRBJ2-7; either TRBD1 or TRBD2 may fit D (5 bases each). CDR1 DFQATT and CDR2 SNEGSKA come from the germline V gene (reference sequence). The CDR3 length is 13 residues. The V gene lost 3 bases and the J gene lost 4 bases, with 13 bases spanning the gap. CDR3 coding DNA: TGCAGTGCTAGGAGGGGTTCTTTGTACGAGCAGTACTTC. The encoded protein is CSARRGSLYEQYF.

The rearrangement joins TRBV25-1 to TRBJ2-1, with D possibly TRBD2 on 6 matching bases. The V gene's germline CDR1 is MGHDK and CDR2 SYGVNS. There are 13 residues in the CDR3. The V and J ends lost 8 bases and 6 bases respectively, with 14 bases between them. The CDR3 protein is CASGRAGGNEQFF. The DNA of the CDR3 is TGTGCCAGCGGCCGGGCCGGGGGCAATGAGCAGTTCTTC.

The chain uses TRBV20-1 and TRBJ2-1, with 9 bases aligning to TRBD2. CDR1 and CDR2 from the germline V gene are DFQATT and SNEGSKA (reference sequence). CDR3 length: 14 amino acids. Trimming cost V 0 bases and J 8 bases; bases outside gene matches: 5. In nucleotides, the CDR3 is TGCAGTGCTAGAGAACCGCGGGGGGGAGATGAGCAGTTCTTC. Translating gives CSAREPRGGDEQFF.